The 11 T cell receptor beta chains listed next were all sequenced from one sample in a study of blood T cell repertoires in COVID-19. This table comes from immunoSEQ multiplex PCR, and its TCRdb copy is limited to in-frame clones, with some not included. This sample carries just over 300,000 clones, roughly 90% of them seen once, and the ten largest clones take over 1.5%. Sequences were obtained from peripheral blood. All receptors come from a woman in her thirties with COVID-19, enrolled during active disease.

The chain links TRBV2 to TRBJ2-3; D is uncertain. This CDR3 spans 14 amino acids. With 8 bases removed from V and 1 base from J, the gap between germline ends came to 13 bases. The germline CDR1 and CDR2 sequences are SNHLY and FYNNEI. The CDR3 region has the DNA TGTGCCAGCGGTTGGCAGGCGCGCACAGATACGCAGTATTTT. Amino acids: CASGWQARTDTQYF.

The chain couples TRBV7-6 to TRBJ1-5; tentatively, D is TRBD1 (6 bases). Germline CDR1 SGHVS, CDR2 FNYEAQ. The CDR3 spans 14 residues. V shed 1 base and J shed 9 bases, with 13 bases lying between them. The CDR3 reads CASSLGSGDAPQHF. DNA of the CDR3: TGTGCCAGCAGCTTAGGCTCAGGGGACGCGCCCCAGCATTTT.

CDR3 sequence (DNA): TGTGCCAGCAGCTTACGGGTGGACACCATATATTTT. This gives the protein CASSLRVDTIYF. This sequence joins TRBV7-2 and TRBJ1-3; D gene unclear. V lost 2 bases to trimming and J lost 8 bases, with 7 bases between them. CDR1 and CDR2 (germline): SGHTA, FQGNSA. CDR3 length: 12 residues.

The gene calls are TRBV28 and TRBJ2-4; 11 bases map to TRBD2. The V gene's germline CDR1 is MDHEN and CDR2 SYDVKM. CDR3 length equals 17 residues. Trimming at V came to 6 bases and at J to 4 bases, leaving 11 bases not matched to a gene. Here the CDR3 reads CASSSTILAGAKNIQYF. Written as DNA, the CDR3 is TGTGCCAGCAGCTCCACCATACTAGCGGGGGCAAAAAACATTCAGTACTTC.

This clone was counted a single time. V and J are TRBV27 and TRBJ2-1; D is ambiguous. CDR1 is MNHEY and CDR2 is SMNVEV in the germline V gene (reference sequence). CDR3 length equals 13 residues. Trimming stripped 8 bases from V and 4 bases from J, with 12 bases between. Here the CDR3 DNA reads TGTGCCAGCGGCCTTACAGAATACAATGAGCAGTTCTTC. As protein: CASGLTEYNEQFF.

This clone was seen a single time. The CDR3 DNA follows: TGTGCCAGCAGCCTTGCAGGGGGATATGGCTACACCTTC. Protein: CASSLAGGYGYTF. The gene calls are TRBV3-1 (or the pseudogene TRBV3-2) and TRBJ1-2; 7 nucleotides match TRBD1. The V gene end was trimmed by 4 bases and the J gene end by 5 bases; junction bases not matched to a gene: 4. The CDR3 spans 13 residues. The germline gives CDR1 LGHDT, CDR2 YNNKEL (reference sequence).

This sequence joins TRBV7-8 and TRBJ2-1; 7 bases agree with TRBD2. The germline CDR1 and CDR2 sequences are SGHVS and FQNEAQ. The CDR3 has 15 amino acids. Trimming removed 4 bases from V and 7 bases from J; junction bases left unmatched: 10. CDR3 sequence: CASSSTSQGSNEQFF. CDR3 DNA sequence: TGTGCCAGCAGCTCGACTAGCCAAGGGAGTAATGAGCAGTTCTTC.

The chain employs TRBV14 and TRBJ2-2; no firm D call. The length of the CDR3 is 13 residues. Trimming cost V 6 bases and J 6 bases, with 11 bases left between them. CDR1 and CDR2 (germline): SGHDN, FVKESK. The CDR3 protein is CASRPRGAGELFF. Written as DNA, the CDR3 is TGTGCCAGCAGGCCCAGAGGAGCCGGGGAGCTGTTTTTT.

V usage is TRBV2 and J usage is TRBJ2-3; D might be TRBD1 (5 bases). V was cut by 6 bases and J by 5 bases, with 24 bases left in between. CDR1 is SNHLY, CDR2 FYNNEI, per germline. This CDR3 is 17 amino acids long. The DNA of the CDR3 is TGTGCCAGCAGGCTACCATCAACAGGTCCGAGAGGAGATACGCAGTATTTT. Translation gives CASRLPSTGPRGDTQYF. The entire variable domain, with the rest obtained from reference TRBV2 and TRBJ2-3, is as follows: EPEVTQTPSHQVTQMGQEVILRCVPISNHLYFYWYRQILGQKVEFLVSFYNNEISEKSEIFDDQFSVERPDGSNFTLKIRSTKLEDSAMYFCASRLPSTGPRGDTQYFGPGTRLTVL.

The genes are TRBV7-9 and TRBJ1-1; D remains ambiguous. With 1 base removed from V and 1 base from J, the gap between germline ends came to 16 bases. Germline V gives CDR1 SEHNR, CDR2 FQNEAQ (reference sequence). The CDR3 is 17 residues long. The CDR3 coding sequence is TGTGCCAGCAGCTTAGGGTCGCCACCCGCAGGGAACACTGAAGCTTTCTTT. Translation: CASSLGSPPAGNTEAFF.

The J gene is TRBJ2-6, the V gene TRBV28; possible D gene TRBD2, 5 bases. Germline-derived CDR1 and CDR2 are MDHEN and SYDVKM. The ends were cut back, 2 bases at V and 6 bases at J, with 14 bases in the middle. The CDR3 covers 16 residues. CDR3 amino acids: CASSLGGPREANVLTF. The DNA for the CDR3 is TGTGCCAGCAGTTTAGGCGGGCCGAGGGAGGCCAACGTCCTGACTTTC.